This T cell receptor (beta chain) was documented in a study of early stage breast cancer tumors. The data were produced by immunoSEQ multiplex PCR, yet TCRdb's version contains in-frame clones alone and is incomplete. There are fewer than 30,000 clones in the sample; around 53% occur only once, and around 9% lies in the top ten. Germline-derived CDR1 and CDR2 are MNHNY and SVGAGI (reference sequence). The V gene lost 5 bases and the J gene lost 5 bases, with 17 bases spanning the gap. The CDR3 runs to 15 residues. This clone has more than one count but fewer than ten. About 20-55 mg of tumor tissue was diced per sample.

This rearrangement joins TRBV6-6 to TRBJ2-3; the D gene is possibly TRBD2 (7 bases). The clonotype originates from a person aged 45 to 59 with breast cancer. Sequences were obtained from breast tumor tissue. The CDR3 nucleotides read TGTGCCAGCAGTCCGAGGCGAGGGGGGGAAGATACGCAGTATTTT. Its protein product is CASSPRRGGEDTQYF.